The T cell receptor (beta chain) under discussion was sequenced for a study of cytomegalovirus exposure and HLA in healthy donors. As concerns this clone: Its antigen is still unknown.

Broader study findings: Later work found that TCR association rates differed between HLA loci; DRB1 had the most and HLA-C the fewest. The authors excluded some V segments, including TRBV6-2 and TRBV6-3, as indistinguishable. TCR beta chains numbering 164 were designated cytomegalovirus-associated.

CDR1 is SQVTM and CDR2 is ANQGSEA in the germline V gene. V lost 7 bases and J lost 1; bases outside the gene matches: 6. CDR3 length: 14 amino acids. Primers: 60 Vbeta forward and 13 Jbeta reverse. The protocol was immunoSEQ multiplex PCR, while the TCRdb copy is restricted to in-frame clones and leaves out a portion. The repertoire holds approximately 160,000 clones, with 68% as singletons. The V gene is TRBV29-1, the J gene TRBJ2-3; 9 bases map to TRBD2. This sequence originates from a woman between 18 and 29 years old in good health and CMV-seropositive. Source material: PBMCs. The CDR3 DNA sequence: TGCAGCGAAGCGGGGGGAGAAGGCACAGATACGCAGTATTTT. Translating gives CSEAGGEGTDTQYF.